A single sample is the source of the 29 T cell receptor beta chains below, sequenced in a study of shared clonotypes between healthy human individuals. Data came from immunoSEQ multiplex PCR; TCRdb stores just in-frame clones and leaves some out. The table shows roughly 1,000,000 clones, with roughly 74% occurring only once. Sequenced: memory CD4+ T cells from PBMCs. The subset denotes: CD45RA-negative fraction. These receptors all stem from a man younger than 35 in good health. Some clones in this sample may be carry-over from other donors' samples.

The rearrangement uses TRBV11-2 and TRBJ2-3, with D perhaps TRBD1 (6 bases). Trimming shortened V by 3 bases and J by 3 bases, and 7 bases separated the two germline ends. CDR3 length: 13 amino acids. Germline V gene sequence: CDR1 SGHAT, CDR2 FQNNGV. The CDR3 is CASSFQGTDTQYF. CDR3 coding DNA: TGTGCCAGCAGCTTTCAGGGGACAGATACGCAGTATTTT.

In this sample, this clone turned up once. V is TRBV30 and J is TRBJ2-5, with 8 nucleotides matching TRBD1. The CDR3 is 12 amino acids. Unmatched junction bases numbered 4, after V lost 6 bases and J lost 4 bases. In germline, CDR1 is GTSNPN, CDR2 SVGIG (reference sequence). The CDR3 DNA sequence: TGTGCCTGTCAGGGGGCAGGAGAGACCCAGTACTTC. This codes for CACQGAGETQYF.

CDR3 sequence: CASSQDRSGANVLTF. In nucleotides, the CDR3 is TGTGCCAGCTCACAAGACCGCTCTGGGGCCAACGTCCTGACTTTC. The V call is TRBV18, the J call TRBJ2-6, with D hard to call. Germline V gives CDR1 KGHSH, CDR2 LQKENI. V was pared by 4 bases and J by 0 bases, with 7 bases between. This CDR3 has 15 residues.

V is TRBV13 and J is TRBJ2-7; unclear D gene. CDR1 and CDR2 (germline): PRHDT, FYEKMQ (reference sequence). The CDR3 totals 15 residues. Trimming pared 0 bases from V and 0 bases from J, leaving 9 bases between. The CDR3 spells CASSLGGHGSYEQYF. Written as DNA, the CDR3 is TGTGCCAGCAGCTTAGGAGGGCACGGCTCCTACGAGCAGTACTTC.

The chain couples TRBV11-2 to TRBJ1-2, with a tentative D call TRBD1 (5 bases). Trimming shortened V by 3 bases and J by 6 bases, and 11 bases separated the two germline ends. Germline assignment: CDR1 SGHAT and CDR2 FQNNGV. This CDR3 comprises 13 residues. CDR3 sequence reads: CASSFGREDGYTF. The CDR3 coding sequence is TGTGCCAGCAGCTTTGGCAGGGAGGATGGCTACACCTTC.

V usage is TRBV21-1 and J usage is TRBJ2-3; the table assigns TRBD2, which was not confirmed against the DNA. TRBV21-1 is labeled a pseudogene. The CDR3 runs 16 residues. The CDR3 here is CASSTFPEWRRDTQYF. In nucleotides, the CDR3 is TGTGCCAGCAGCACGTTTCCGGAGTGGCGGAGAGATACGCAGTATTTT.

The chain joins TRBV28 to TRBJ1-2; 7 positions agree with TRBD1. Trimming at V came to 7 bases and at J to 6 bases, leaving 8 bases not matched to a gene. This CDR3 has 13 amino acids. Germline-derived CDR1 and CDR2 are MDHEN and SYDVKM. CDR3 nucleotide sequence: TGTGCCAGCACCATTCAGGGGGTCCATGGCTACACCTTC. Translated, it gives CASTIQGVHGYTF.

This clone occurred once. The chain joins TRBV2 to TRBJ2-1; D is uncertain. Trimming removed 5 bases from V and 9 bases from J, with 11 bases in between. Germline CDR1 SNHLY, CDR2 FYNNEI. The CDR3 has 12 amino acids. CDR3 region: CASSTGSGEQFF. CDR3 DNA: TGTGCCAGCAGTACCGGGTCCGGTGAGCAGTTCTTC.

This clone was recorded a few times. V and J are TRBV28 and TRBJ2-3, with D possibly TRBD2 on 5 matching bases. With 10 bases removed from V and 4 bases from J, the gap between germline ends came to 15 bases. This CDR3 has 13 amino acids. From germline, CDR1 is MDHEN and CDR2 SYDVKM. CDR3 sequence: CATSPFGADTQYF. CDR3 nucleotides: TGTGCCACTTCTCCCTTCGGGGCAGATACGCAGTATTTT.

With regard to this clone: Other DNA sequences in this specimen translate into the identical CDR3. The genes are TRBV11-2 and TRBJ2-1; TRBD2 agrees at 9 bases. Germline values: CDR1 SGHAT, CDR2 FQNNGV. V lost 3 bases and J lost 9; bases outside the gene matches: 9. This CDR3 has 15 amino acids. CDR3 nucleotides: TGTGCCAGCAGCTTGGTCGCGGGAGGGCCAGGTGAGCAGTTCTTC. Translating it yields CASSLVAGGPGEQFF.

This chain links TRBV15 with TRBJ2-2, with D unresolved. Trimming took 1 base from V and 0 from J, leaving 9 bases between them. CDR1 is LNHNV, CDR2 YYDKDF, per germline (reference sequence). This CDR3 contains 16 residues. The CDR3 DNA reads TGTGCCACCAGCAGAGTACTCCTGTCGAACACCGGGGAGCTGTTTTTT. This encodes CATSRVLLSNTGELFF.

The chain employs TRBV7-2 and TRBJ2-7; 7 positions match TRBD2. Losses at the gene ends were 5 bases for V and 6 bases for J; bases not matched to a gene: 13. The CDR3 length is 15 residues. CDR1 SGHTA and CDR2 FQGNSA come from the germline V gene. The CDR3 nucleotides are TGTGCCAGCAGCCCGCCGGGACTATTCCTTGGCGAGCAGTACTTC. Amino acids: CASSPPGLFLGEQYF.

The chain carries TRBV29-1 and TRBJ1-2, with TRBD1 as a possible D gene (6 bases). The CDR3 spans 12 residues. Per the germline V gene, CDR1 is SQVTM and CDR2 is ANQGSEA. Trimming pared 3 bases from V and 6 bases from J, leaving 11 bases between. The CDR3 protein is CSVETGGDGYTF. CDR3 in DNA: TGCAGCGTTGAGACAGGTGGAGATGGCTACACCTTC.

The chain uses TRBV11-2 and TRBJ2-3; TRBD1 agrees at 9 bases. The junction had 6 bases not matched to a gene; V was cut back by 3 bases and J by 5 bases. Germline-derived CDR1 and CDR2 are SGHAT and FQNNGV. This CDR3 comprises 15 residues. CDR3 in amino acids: CASSFRDRAVDTQYF. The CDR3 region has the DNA TGTGCCAGCAGCTTCCGGGACAGGGCGGTAGATACGCAGTATTTT.

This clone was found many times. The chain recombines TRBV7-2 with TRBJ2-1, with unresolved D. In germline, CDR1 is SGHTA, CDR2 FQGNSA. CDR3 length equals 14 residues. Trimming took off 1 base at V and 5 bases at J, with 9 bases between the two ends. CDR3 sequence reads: CASSLVGYNNEQFF. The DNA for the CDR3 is TGTGCCAGCAGCTTAGTGGGGTACAACAATGAGCAGTTCTTC.

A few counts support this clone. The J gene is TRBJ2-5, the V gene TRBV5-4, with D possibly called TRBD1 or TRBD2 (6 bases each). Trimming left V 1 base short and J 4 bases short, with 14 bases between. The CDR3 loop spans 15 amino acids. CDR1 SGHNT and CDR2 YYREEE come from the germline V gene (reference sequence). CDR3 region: CASSLSGAGGETQYF. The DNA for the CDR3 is TGTGCCAGCAGCTTGTCAGGGGCCGGGGGAGAGACCCAGTACTTC. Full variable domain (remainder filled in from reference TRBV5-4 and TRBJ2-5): ETGVTQSPTHLIKTRGQQVTLRCSSQSGHNTVSWYQQALGQGPQFIFQYYREEENGRGNFPPRFSGLQFPNYSSELNVNALELDDSALYLCASSLSGAGGETQYFGPGTRLLVL.

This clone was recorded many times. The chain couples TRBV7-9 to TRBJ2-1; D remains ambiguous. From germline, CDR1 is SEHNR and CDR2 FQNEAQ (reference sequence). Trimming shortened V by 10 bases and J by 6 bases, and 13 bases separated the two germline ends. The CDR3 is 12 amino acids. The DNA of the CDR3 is TGTGCCACCGAAGGCCCCGCCAATGAGCAGTTCTTC. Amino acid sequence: CATEGPANEQFF.

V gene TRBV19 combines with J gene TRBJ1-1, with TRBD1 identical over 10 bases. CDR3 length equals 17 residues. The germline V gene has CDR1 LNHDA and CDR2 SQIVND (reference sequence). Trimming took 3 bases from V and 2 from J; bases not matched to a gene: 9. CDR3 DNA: TGTGCCAGTAGTATTAACTGGGGGGACAGGGGAAACACTGAAGCTTTCTTT. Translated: CASSINWGDRGNTEAFF.

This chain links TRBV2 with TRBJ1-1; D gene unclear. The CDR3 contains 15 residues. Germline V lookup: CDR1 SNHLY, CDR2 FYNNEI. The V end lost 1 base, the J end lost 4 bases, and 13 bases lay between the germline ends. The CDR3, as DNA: TGTGCCAGCAGTGAAGAGAGGCAGATCGCCACTGAAGCTTTCTTT. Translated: CASSEERQIATEAFF.

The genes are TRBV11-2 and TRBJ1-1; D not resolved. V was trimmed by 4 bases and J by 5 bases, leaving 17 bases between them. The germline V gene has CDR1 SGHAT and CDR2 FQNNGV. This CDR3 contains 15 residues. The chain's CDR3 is CASSSFSASVTEAFF. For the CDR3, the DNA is TGTGCCAGCAGCTCGTTCTCCGCCTCAGTGACTGAAGCTTTCTTT.

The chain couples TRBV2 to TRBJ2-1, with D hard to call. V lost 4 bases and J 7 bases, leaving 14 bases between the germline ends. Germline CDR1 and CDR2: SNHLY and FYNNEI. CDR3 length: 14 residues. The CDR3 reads CASSVGSVRNEQFF. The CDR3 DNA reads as TGTGCCAGCAGTGTAGGAAGCGTTAGGAATGAGCAGTTCTTC.

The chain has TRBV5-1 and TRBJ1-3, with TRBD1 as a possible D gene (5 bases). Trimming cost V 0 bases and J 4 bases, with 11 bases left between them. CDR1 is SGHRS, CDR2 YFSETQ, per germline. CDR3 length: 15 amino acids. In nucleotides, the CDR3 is TGCGCCAGCAGCTTGGAGGGGAACGGAGGAAACACCATATATTTT. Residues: CASSLEGNGGNTIYF.

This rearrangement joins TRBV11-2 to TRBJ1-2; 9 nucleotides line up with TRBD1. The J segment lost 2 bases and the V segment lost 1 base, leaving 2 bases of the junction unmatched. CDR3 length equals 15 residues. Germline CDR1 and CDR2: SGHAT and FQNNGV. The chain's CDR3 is CASSLAGTGNYGYTF. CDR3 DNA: TGTGCCAGCAGCTTAGCGGGGACAGGGAACTATGGCTACACCTTC. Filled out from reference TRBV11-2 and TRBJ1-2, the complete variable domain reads EAGVAQSPRYKIIEKRQSVAFWCNPISGHATLYWYQQILGQGPKLLIQFQNNGVVDDSQLPKDRFSAERLKGVDSTLKIQPAKLEDSAVYLCASSLAGTGNYGYTFGSGTRLTVV.

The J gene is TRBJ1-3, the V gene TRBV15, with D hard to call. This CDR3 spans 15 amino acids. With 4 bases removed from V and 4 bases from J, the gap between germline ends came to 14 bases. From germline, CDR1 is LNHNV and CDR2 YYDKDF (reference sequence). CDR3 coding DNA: TGTGCCACCAGCACCCCCCAGGTACGAGGAAACACCATATATTTT. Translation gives CATSTPQVRGNTIYF.

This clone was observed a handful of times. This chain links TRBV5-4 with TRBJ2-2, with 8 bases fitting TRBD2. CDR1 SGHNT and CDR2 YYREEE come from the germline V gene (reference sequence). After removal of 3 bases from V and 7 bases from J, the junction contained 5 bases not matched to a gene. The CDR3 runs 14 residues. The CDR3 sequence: CASSSGLGIGELFF. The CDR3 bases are TGTGCCAGCAGCTCGGGACTAGGCATCGGGGAGCTGTTTTTT.

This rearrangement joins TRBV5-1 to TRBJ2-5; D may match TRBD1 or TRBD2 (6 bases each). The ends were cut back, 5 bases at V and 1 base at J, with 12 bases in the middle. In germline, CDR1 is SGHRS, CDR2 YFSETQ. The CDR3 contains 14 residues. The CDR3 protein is CASSEGGVQETQYF. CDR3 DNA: TGCGCCAGCAGTGAGGGGGGAGTCCAAGAGACCCAGTACTTC.

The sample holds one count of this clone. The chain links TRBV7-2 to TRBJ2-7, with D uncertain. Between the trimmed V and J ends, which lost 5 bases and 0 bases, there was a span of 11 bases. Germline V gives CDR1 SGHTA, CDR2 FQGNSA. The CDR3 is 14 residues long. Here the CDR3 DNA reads TGTGCCAGCAGCCGTTCGGGTACCTCCTACGAGCAGTACTTC. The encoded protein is CASSRSGTSYEQYF.

CDR3 protein: CASTHRRELAGELFF. In DNA form, the CDR3 reads TGCGCCAGCACCCATCGGAGGGAGCTCGCCGGGGAGCTGTTTTTT. The chain couples TRBV4-1 to TRBJ2-2; D possibly corresponds to TRBD2 (6 bases). The germline V gene encodes CDR1 MGHRA and CDR2 YSYEKL. V dropped 7 bases and J dropped 6 bases, with 18 bases sitting between them. This CDR3 comprises 15 residues.

The DNA for the CDR3 is TGTGCCAGCAGCTTGGGCCAGGGTGAATCACCCCTCCACTTT. Translated, it gives CASSLGQGESPLHF. The chain links TRBV5-4 to TRBJ1-6, with a tentative D call TRBD1 (5 bases). Deletions cut 0 bases from V and 10 bases from J, with 11 bases between. Germline V gene data show CDR1 as SGHNT and CDR2 as YYREEE (reference sequence). The CDR3 consists of 14 residues.